The 32 T cell receptor beta chains below all came from one sample that was sequenced in a study of T cells after posttransplantation cyclophosphamide. Busulfan-fludarabine conditioning, marrow transplant, and cyclophosphamide on days +3 and +4 were administered. Generated by immunoSEQ multiplex PCR, the TCRdb table keeps only in-frame clones and is missing some. The sample contains 17,000 or so clones, 85% to 95% of which appear only once. The sequenced sample was CD4+ T cells sorted from blood, obtained after allogeneic stem cell transplant with posttransplant cyclophosphamide. The source of these receptors is a male patient in his sixties who received an allogeneic stem cell transplant from a related donor and was CMV-positive. Some of the T cells may derive from the graft donor.

This sequence joins TRBV5-1 and TRBJ2-1; 8 bases line up with TRBD2. The junction had 4 bases not matched to a gene; V was cut back by 0 bases and J by 2 bases. Germline CDR1 is SGHRS and CDR2 is YFSETQ. The CDR3 is 16 residues long. CDR3 residues: CASSLGGGTPYNEQFF. The CDR3 DNA reads as TGCGCCAGCAGCTTGGGCGGGGGGACACCCTACAATGAGCAGTTCTTC.

This chain uses TRBV7-9 with TRBJ2-5; 8 nucleotides align to TRBD1. The trim removed 5 bases at V and 5 bases at J, leaving 10 bases unmatched. The CDR3 sequence is 15 residues long. The germline CDR1 and CDR2 sequences are SEHNR and FQNEAQ (reference sequence). Here the CDR3 reads CASSIPGGAGETQYF. The CDR3 bases are TGTGCCAGCAGCATCCCAGGGGGCGCAGGGGAGACCCAGTACTTC.

The chain employs TRBV7-3 and TRBJ2-1, with TRBD2 matching over 8 bases. Losses at the gene ends were 4 bases for V and 7 bases for J; bases not matched to a gene: 3. Germline V gene data show CDR1 as SGHTA and CDR2 as FQGTGA. This CDR3 region has 13 residues. CDR3 DNA sequence: TGTGCCAGCAGCTCATTAGCGGGGAATGAGCAGTTCTTC. Translated: CASSSLAGNEQFF.

V and J are TRBV4-2 and TRBJ1-3; D gene ambiguous. V gave up 0 bases and J gave up 0 bases, with 12 bases separating them. This CDR3 has 17 amino acids. Germline-derived CDR1 and CDR2 are LGHNA and YNFKEQ. CDR3 residues: CASSQERPGNSGNTIYF. The CDR3 DNA is TGTGCCAGCAGCCAAGAACGGCCGGGAAACTCTGGAAACACCATATATTTT.

This rearrangement joins TRBV4-3 to TRBJ1-6; D remains unclear. V was pared by 1 base and J by 6 bases, with 13 bases between. In germline, CDR1 is LGHNA, CDR2 YSLEER. This CDR3 is built from 16 residues. Here the CDR3 reads CASSQAQDPGNSPLHF. The CDR3 DNA sequence: TGCGCCAGCAGCCAAGCACAAGACCCGGGTAATTCACCCCTCCACTTT.

The J gene is TRBJ1-2, the V gene TRBV27; 7 bases agree with TRBD1. Germline lookup yields CDR1 MNHEY and CDR2 SMNVEV (reference sequence). Trimming cost V 2 bases and J 2 bases; bases outside gene matches: 2. The CDR3 loop spans 14 amino acids. Written as DNA, the CDR3 is TGTGCCAGCAGTTTAAAGGGGGCGAACTATGGCTACACCTTC. Its translation: CASSLKGANYGYTF.

The chain combines TRBV30 with TRBJ1-1; a possible D gene is TRBD1 (5 bases). The CDR3 loop spans 12 amino acids. Germline-derived CDR1 and CDR2 are GTSNPN and SVGIG (reference sequence). Deletions cut 5 bases from V and 4 bases from J, with 11 bases between. The CDR3 DNA sequence: TGTGCCTGGGCTTCCGGGGGCACTGAAGCTTTCTTT. Translation gives CAWASGGTEAFF.

The genes are TRBV30 and TRBJ1-6; D is uncertain. The germline V gene has CDR1 GTSNPN and CDR2 SVGIG (reference sequence). V shed 3 bases and J shed 0 bases, with 12 bases lying between them. This CDR3 is 16 amino acids long. The CDR3 DNA is TGTGCCTGGAGGAGGTGGTCTAGCTCCTATAATTCACCCCTCCACTTT. Its translation is CAWRRWSSSYNSPLHF.

This clone was detected only a few times. The chain employs TRBV7-6 and TRBJ2-3, with 7 bases identical to TRBD1. After removal of 5 bases from V and 6 bases from J, the junction contained 8 bases not matched to a gene. The CDR3 length is 14 residues. Germline CDR1 is SGHVS and CDR2 is FNYEAQ. DNA of the CDR3: TGTGCCAGCAGCCCCGGACAGGTACACGATACGCAGTATTTT. This translates into CASSPGQVHDTQYF.

V is TRBV28 and J is TRBJ2-5; 11 bases are shared with TRBD2. This CDR3 is 16 amino acids long. V lost 5 bases and J lost 5; bases outside the gene matches: 10. Germline V gene data show CDR1 as MDHEN and CDR2 as SYDVKM. CDR3 sequence reads: CASSSIAGGLRETQYF. CDR3 DNA: TGTGCCAGCAGTAGTATAGCGGGGGGGCTCCGGGAGACCCAGTACTTC. Complete variable domain (other parts from reference TRBV28 and TRBJ2-5): DVKVTQSSRYLVKRTGEKVFLECVQDMDHENMFWYRQDPGLGLRLIYFSYDVKMKEKGDIPEGYSVSREKKERFSLILESASTNQTSMYLCASSSIAGGLRETQYFGPGTRLLVL.

The chain has TRBV18 and TRBJ1-2, with D unclear. Germline CDR1 and CDR2: KGHSH and LQKENI. This CDR3 is 14 amino acids long. The ends were cut back, 0 bases at V and 2 bases at J, with 7 bases in the middle. The CDR3 DNA reads as TGTGCCAGCTCACCACCCTCCGTAAACTATGGCTACACCTTC. It specifies CASSPPSVNYGYTF.

The genes are TRBV18 and TRBJ1-1; 7 positions agree with TRBD1. The ends lost 6 bases at V and 4 bases at J; junction bases unmatched: 8. The CDR3 totals 14 residues. In germline, CDR1 is KGHSH, CDR2 LQKENI. CDR3 sequence (DNA): TGTGCCAGCTCTCCCTTAAACAGGGGCACTGAAGCTTTCTTT. Amino acid sequence: CASSPLNRGTEAFF.

This clone was counted only a few times. J is TRBJ2-4 and V is TRBV28; a weak D match, TRBD2 (7 bases). Trimming shortened V by 6 bases and J by 7 bases, and 16 bases separated the two germline ends. CDR1 MDHEN and CDR2 SYDVKM come from the germline V gene. There are 14 residues in the CDR3. Written as DNA, the CDR3 is TGTGCCAGCAGGGGGGGAGGGGGGAGGAACATTCAGTACTTC. It translates to CASRGGGGRNIQYF.

The chain couples TRBV7-2 to TRBJ1-1, with D unresolved. CDR3 length: 14 residues. Per germline, CDR1 SGHTA and CDR2 FQGNSA. V dropped 2 bases and J dropped 1 base, with 8 bases sitting between them. The CDR3 region is CASSLISGNTEAFF. In DNA form, the CDR3 reads TGTGCCAGCAGCTTAATTTCGGGGAACACTGAAGCTTTCTTT. Drawing the rest from reference TRBV7-2 and TRBJ1-1, the complete variable domain is GAGVSQSPSNKVTEKGKDVELRCDPISGHTALYWYRQSLGQGLEFLIYFQGNSAPDKSGLPSDRFSAERTGGSVSTLTIQRTQQEDSAVYLCASSLISGNTEAFFGQGTRLTVV.

The chain recombines TRBV19 with TRBJ2-6; D is possibly TRBD2 (5 bases). Trimming pared 8 bases from V and 0 bases from J, leaving 8 bases between. Per germline, CDR1 LNHDA and CDR2 SQIVND (reference sequence). CDR3 length equals 14 residues. The CDR3, as DNA: TGTGCCAGTGGACTTAACTCTGGGGCCAACGTCCTGACTTTC. Encoded protein: CASGLNSGANVLTF.

V and J are TRBV29-1 and TRBJ1-1; no clear D. The V end was cut by 8 bases, the J end by 2 bases, with 15 bases between. Germline V gene data show CDR1 as SQVTM and CDR2 as ANQGSEA. CDR3 length equals 13 residues. The CDR3 loop is CSTSGPFNTEAFF. The CDR3 bases are TGCAGCACGTCAGGCCCGTTCAACACTGAAGCTTTCTTT.

This chain uses TRBV28 with TRBJ2-2; TRBD2 aligns across 8 bases. Germline lookup yields CDR1 MDHEN and CDR2 SYDVKM. V gave up 5 bases and J gave up 5 bases; unmatched junction bases: 4. The CDR3 has 14 amino acids. The CDR3 loop reads CASSPAGGTGELFF. CDR3 DNA sequence: TGTGCCAGCAGTCCGGCGGGGGGAACCGGGGAGCTGTTTTTT.

The chain combines TRBV7-2 with TRBJ2-7; 8 bases agree with TRBD1. The V segment lost 5 bases and the J segment 2 bases; nucleotides outside the gene matches: 14. This CDR3 contains 17 residues. Germline V CDR1 and CDR2: SGHTA, FQGNSA. CDR3 in DNA: TGTGCCAGCAGCGACCCGGGGAGACAGGGGATCACCTACGAGCAGTACTTC. Its translation is CASSDPGRQGITYEQYF. The full variable domain, with the rest looked up from reference TRBV7-2 and TRBJ2-7, is GAGVSQSPSNKVTEKGKDVELRCDPISGHTALYWYRQSLGQGLEFLIYFQGNSAPDKSGLPSDRFSAERTGGSVSTLTIQRTQQEDSAVYLCASSDPGRQGITYEQYFGPGTRLTVT.

Concerning this clone: Relative to the germline gene, one junction end is altered; a read error may explain this. The sample has other DNA sequences that encode this CDR3 too. The V call is TRBV10-3, the J call TRBJ2-3; possibly TRBD1 for D (5 bases). The CDR3 spans 13 residues. Germline V lookup: CDR1 ENHRY, CDR2 SYGVKD. The CDR3 DNA reads as TGCGCCATCAGTATCAGGGTTCCAGATACGCAGTATTTT. Translated, it gives CAISIRVPDTQYF.

The V and J genes are TRBV7-9 and TRBJ2-3; D possibly corresponds to TRBD2 (5 bases). Germline V lookup: CDR1 SEHNR, CDR2 FQNEAQ (reference sequence). Between the trimmed V and J ends, which lost 7 bases and 10 bases, there was a span of 21 bases. The CDR3 has 14 amino acids. The CDR3 DNA reads as TGTGCCAGCATCCTAAACCCCCCCGCGGGTCCGCAGTATTTT. Protein: CASILNPPAGPQYF.

The chain joins TRBV27 to TRBJ1-1; D is undetermined. This CDR3 has 13 residues. Germline-derived CDR1 and CDR2 are MNHEY and SMNVEV (reference sequence). V was pared by 5 bases and J by 4 bases, with 11 bases between. CDR3 coding DNA: TGTGCCAGCAGTACTAAACAAGGCACTGAAGCTTTCTTT. Translating gives CASSTKQGTEAFF.

The rearrangement joins TRBV19 to TRBJ2-1, with 11 bases lining up with TRBD2. Trimming took 1 base from V and 8 from J; bases not matched to a gene: 10. The germline V gene has CDR1 LNHDA and CDR2 SQIVND (reference sequence). The CDR3 runs to 17 residues. In nucleotides, the CDR3 is TGTGCCAGTAGTATAGTACCTCTAGCGGGGGGTTTGGATGAGCAGTTCTTC. It specifies CASSIVPLAGGLDEQFF.

On this clone itself: The germline gene is not matched at one end of the junction; a read error may be the cause. The identical CDR3 is also encoded by other nucleotide sequences in the sample. Here the CDR3 DNA reads TGCAGCGTTCAAGGACAGGGGAATAATTCCCCCCTCCACTTT. Translated, it gives CSVQGQGNNSPLHF. This chain links TRBV29-1 with TRBJ1-6; TRBD1 aligns across 9 bases. Germline CDR1 SQVTM, CDR2 ANQGSEA. This CDR3 has 14 amino acids.

V usage is TRBV19 and J usage is TRBJ2-5; weak D call: TRBD2 (6 bases). Germline V gene sequence: CDR1 LNHDA, CDR2 SQIVND (reference sequence). Trimming removed 5 bases from V and 4 bases from J, with 23 bases in between. CDR3 length equals 17 residues. CDR3 protein: CASSRSGSAHFLETQYF. CDR3 bases: TGTGCCAGTAGTCGTAGCGGTTCGGCTCACTTTCTAGAGACCCAGTACTTC.

The genes are TRBV7-3 and TRBJ1-2; D gene ambiguous. CDR3 length: 13 amino acids. Germline V gives CDR1 SGHTA, CDR2 FQGTGA. V was shortened by 6 bases and J by 3 bases, with 11 bases between the two germline ends. CDR3 nucleotide sequence: TGTGCCAGCAGTTCTACTCGGGACTATGGCTACACCTTC. Translating gives CASSSTRDYGYTF.

Concerning this clone itself: At one end the junction does not follow the germline gene, possibly because of a read error. The rearrangement links TRBV7-3 to TRBJ2-2, with D unclear. Germline CDR1 is SGHTA and CDR2 is FQGTGA. This CDR3 region has 14 residues. The CDR3 nucleotides are TGTGCCAGCAGCCTAACGAGGAACACCGGGGAGCTGTTTTTT. This sequence encodes CASSLTRNTGELFF.

The V gene is TRBV5-1, the J gene TRBJ2-3; unclear D gene. The CDR3 spans 13 residues. The germline V and J ends were trimmed by 4 bases and 3 bases, with 9 bases remaining between them. Germline V lookup: CDR1 SGHRS, CDR2 YFSETQ. This CDR3 reads CASSPSRTDTQYF. The CDR3 nucleotides read TGCGCCAGCAGCCCCTCGCGGACAGATACGCAGTATTTT.

This rearrangement joins TRBV19 to TRBJ1-5, with D possibly being TRBD1 (5 bases). From germline, CDR1 is LNHDA and CDR2 SQIVND (reference sequence). V gave up 5 bases and J gave up 0 bases, with 26 bases separating them. This CDR3 is 20 amino acids long. This CDR3 reads CASSGRPSNRQIYSNQPQHF. In DNA, the CDR3 is TGTGCCAGTAGTGGGCGGCCCTCCAACCGACAGATTTATAGCAATCAGCCCCAGCATTTT. Based on the CDR3 plus reference TRBV19 and TRBJ1-5, the full variable domain is DGGITQSPKYLFRKEGQNVTLSCEQNLNHDAMYWYRQDPGQGLRLIYYSQIVNDFQKGDIAEGYSVSREKKESFPLTVTSAQKNPTAFYLCASSGRPSNRQIYSNQPQHFGDGTRLSIL.

This chain connects TRBV19 to TRBJ2-7; 7 nucleotides agree with TRBD1. V shed 4 bases, J shed 0 bases, and the junction held 6 bases outside the gene matches. CDR3 length equals 15 residues. CDR1 is LNHDA, CDR2 SQIVND, per germline (reference sequence). The CDR3 nucleotides read TGTGCCAGTAGTAGGCCGGGACAGAACTCCTACGAGCAGTACTTC. Its protein is CASSRPGQNSYEQYF. Based on the CDR3 plus reference TRBV19 and TRBJ2-7, the full variable domain is DGGITQSPKYLFRKEGQNVTLSCEQNLNHDAMYWYRQDPGQGLRLIYYSQIVNDFQKGDIAEGYSVSREKKESFPLTVTSAQKNPTAFYLCASSRPGQNSYEQYFGPGTRLTVT.

Note on this clone: Its ends do not fully match the called genes, so a read error is possible. J is TRBJ1-3 and V is TRBV7-9, with 10 bases aligning to TRBD1. This CDR3 has 16 residues. Germline loops: CDR1 SEHNR, CDR2 FQNEAQ (reference sequence). This CDR3 is CASSSRGTGAGNTIYF. CDR3 DNA sequence: TGTGCCAGCAGCTCCCGCGGGACAGGGGCTGGGAACACCATATATTTT.

V is TRBV5-1 and J is TRBJ2-5; D is perhaps TRBD1 (6 bases). With 7 bases removed from V and 2 bases from J, the gap between germline ends came to 12 bases. There are 13 residues in the CDR3. Germline V gene data show CDR1 as SGHRS and CDR2 as YFSETQ. Written as DNA, the CDR3 is TGCGCCAGCGCGGGTGACAGGCAAGAGACCCAGTACTTC. Its protein is CASAGDRQETQYF.

This rearrangement joins TRBV7-8 to TRBJ1-2; 11 positions match TRBD1. CDR1 and CDR2 from the germline V gene are SGHVS and FQNEAQ. V trimming: 5 bases; J trimming: 7 bases; junction bases outside the gene matches: 12. This CDR3 has 16 residues. The CDR3 DNA sequence: TGTGCCAGCAGCCCGGGACAGGGGGACACGATGCGTGGCTACACCTTC. Amino acid sequence: CASSPGQGDTMRGYTF.